The 23 T cell receptor beta chains listed next were all sequenced from one sample in a study of cytomegalovirus exposure and HLA in healthy donors. The study ran its PCR with 60 Vbeta and 13 Jbeta primers. Sequencing used immunoSEQ multiplex PCR; TCRdb keeps in-frame clones, though not all of them. Here the sample spans 200,000 to 250,000 clones, approximately 84% being singletons. Material for sequencing was PBMCs. Receptor source: a woman aged 40-49 years in good health and CMV-seronegative.

The rearrangement joins TRBV5-1 to TRBJ1-4; the match to TRBD1 covers 9 bases. Germline V gene sequence: CDR1 SGHRS, CDR2 YFSETQ. The V segment lost 4 bases and the J segment 5 bases; nucleotides outside the gene matches: 3. This CDR3 contains 14 residues. The CDR3 loop is CASSPTGGNEKLFF. In nucleotides, the CDR3 is TGCGCCAGCAGCCCGACAGGGGGAAATGAAAAACTGTTTTTT.

The CDR3 nucleotides are TGTGCCAGCAGTTCCAACGACTACCTCCAGTACAATGAGCAGTTCTTC. Encoded protein: CASSSNDYLQYNEQFF. The genes are TRBV28 and TRBJ2-1; a possible D gene is TRBD2 (5 bases). Trimming stripped 4 bases from V and 4 bases from J, with 17 bases between. This CDR3 region has 16 residues. The germline V gene has CDR1 MDHEN and CDR2 SYDVKM.

The gene calls are TRBV9 and TRBJ2-3; D gene uncertain. Germline V lookup: CDR1 SGDLS, CDR2 YYNGEE. This CDR3 spans 15 amino acids. V shed 0 bases and J shed 1 base, with 9 bases lying between them. The CDR3 is CASSVGPTGTDTQYF. The DNA for the CDR3 is TGTGCCAGCAGCGTAGGTCCCACGGGCACAGATACGCAGTATTTT.

This chain uses TRBV14 with TRBJ2-1; 13 bases agree with TRBD2. Losses at the gene ends were 4 bases for V and 8 bases for J; bases not matched to a gene: 17. The CDR3 is made up of 19 amino acids. The germline CDR1 and CDR2 sequences are SGHDN and FVKESK. The CDR3 here is CASSRPRLAGGARSDEQFF. CDR3 coding DNA: TGTGCCAGCAGCCGCCCCAGACTAGCGGGGGGAGCTAGGAGCGATGAGCAGTTCTTC.

The chain uses TRBV18 and TRBJ2-5; D unresolved. V was cut by 3 bases and J by 2 bases, with 7 bases left in between. Germline loops: CDR1 KGHSH, CDR2 LQKENI. CDR3 length: 13 amino acids. The DNA for the CDR3 is TGTGCCAGCTCACCGGGCTCACAAGAGACCCAGTACTTC. Residues: CASSPGSQETQYF.

The chain links TRBV18 to TRBJ2-7; 8 bases match TRBD1. The germline V gene has CDR1 KGHSH and CDR2 LQKENI. Trimming cost V 6 bases and J 2 bases; bases outside gene matches: 6. The CDR3 loop spans 14 amino acids. The DNA for the CDR3 is TGTGCCAGCTCGCACACAGGGGGGCCCTACGAGCAGTACTTC. This codes for CASSHTGGPYEQYF. The variable domain in full, with the rest retrieved from reference TRBV18 and TRBJ2-7, is NAGVMQNPRHLVRRRGQEARLRCSPMKGHSHVYWYRQLPEEGLKFMVYLQKENIIDESGMPKERFSAEFPKEGPSILRIQQVVRGDSAAYFCASSHTGGPYEQYFGPGTRLTVT.

This sequence joins TRBV5-1 and TRBJ2-3; D gene unclear. Per the germline V gene, CDR1 is SGHRS and CDR2 is YFSETQ. There are 13 residues in the CDR3. The V gene lost 0 bases and the J gene lost 4 bases, with 6 bases spanning the gap. The chain's CDR3 is CASSLGVADTQYF. DNA of the CDR3: TGCGCCAGCAGCTTGGGCGTAGCAGATACGCAGTATTTT.

V and J are TRBV7-9 and TRBJ1-1; TRBD1 might be the D (6 bases). CDR3 length equals 15 residues. Deletions cut 5 bases from V and 4 bases from J, with 17 bases between. Germline V gene data show CDR1 as SEHNR and CDR2 as FQNEAQ (reference sequence). The DNA for the CDR3 is TGTGCCAGCAGCCCGAGGGGGGGTGTGAGCACTGAAGCTTTCTTT. Translating gives CASSPRGGVSTEAFF. Looking up the rest from reference TRBV7-9 and TRBJ1-1 gives the full variable domain: DTGVSQNPRHKITKRGQNVTFRCDPISEHNRLYWYRQTLGQGPEFLTYFQNEAQLEKSRLLSDRFSAERPKGSFSTLEIQRTEQGDSAMYLCASSPRGGVSTEAFFGQGTRLTVV.

The CDR3 DNA follows: TGTGCCAGCACTATTACCAGGGGAAACACTGAAGCTTTCTTT. It is translated as CASTITRGNTEAFF. The chain is built from TRBV6-5 and TRBJ1-1, with D possibly matching TRBD1 (6 bases). This CDR3 has 14 amino acids. Trimming left V 7 bases short and J 2 bases short, with 14 bases between. Germline CDR1 MNHEY, CDR2 SVGAGI.

The chain joins TRBV7-9 to TRBJ2-5; D uncertain. Per the germline V gene, CDR1 is SEHNR and CDR2 is FQNEAQ (reference sequence). V gave up 0 bases and J gave up 2 bases, with 4 bases separating them. The CDR3 is 13 residues long. CDR3 in DNA: TGTGCCAGCAGCTTAGCCAGTCAAGAGACCCAGTACTTC. The encoded protein is CASSLASQETQYF. Full variable domain (missing parts from reference TRBV7-9 and TRBJ2-5): DTGVSQNPRHKITKRGQNVTFRCDPISEHNRLYWYRQTLGQGPEFLTYFQNEAQLEKSRLLSDRFSAERPKGSFSTLEIQRTEQGDSAMYLCASSLASQETQYFGPGTRLLVL.

V gene TRBV7-6 combines with J gene TRBJ2-7, with D possibly being TRBD2 (7 bases). CDR1 and CDR2 from the germline V gene are SGHVS and FNYEAQ. The CDR3 is made up of 16 amino acids. The V and J ends lost 4 bases and 0 bases respectively, with 16 bases between them. This CDR3 reads CASSSYEGEGSYEQYF. DNA for the CDR3: TGTGCCAGCAGCTCGTACGAGGGGGAGGGCTCCTACGAGCAGTACTTC.

To note about this clone: Distinct nucleotide sequences in the sample also encode this CDR3. This chain joins TRBV7-9 and TRBJ2-1; D is ambiguous. The CDR3 has 13 amino acids. The ends were cut back, 1 base at V and 7 bases at J, with 8 bases in the middle. Germline assignment: CDR1 SEHNR and CDR2 FQNEAQ (reference sequence). The CDR3 sequence is CASSLGSVNEQFF. Here the CDR3 DNA reads TGTGCCAGCAGCTTAGGGTCGGTGAATGAGCAGTTCTTC.

The chain links TRBV5-5 to TRBJ2-7; the match to TRBD1 covers 10 bases. With V trimmed by 3 bases and J by 7 bases, 1 base remained unmatched. Per the germline V gene, CDR1 is SGHKS and CDR2 is YYEKEE (reference sequence). The CDR3 sequence is 12 residues long. The CDR3 region has the DNA TGTGCCAGCAGCTGGACAGGGGGGGAGCAGTACTTC. Residues: CASSWTGGEQYF.

This rearrangement joins TRBV6-1 to TRBJ1-2, with 8 bases matching TRBD1. Losses at the gene ends were 2 bases for V and 7 bases for J; bases not matched to a gene: 6. CDR3 length: 14 residues. Germline V CDR1 and CDR2: MNHNS, SASEGT. The CDR3 DNA is TGTGCCAGCAGTGAAAAAACAGGGGGGGCTGGCTACACCTTC. This translates into CASSEKTGGAGYTF.

This clone occurred once. At one boundary the junction diverges from the germline segment, which might be a read error. CDR3 sequence (DNA): TGTTCCAGCAGCGAGGGGGACAGGGGAGGGGATCAGCCCCAGCATTTT. Translated: CSSSEGDRGGDQPQHF. J is TRBJ1-5 and V is TRBV7-9, with TRBD1 matching 10 bases. From germline, CDR1 is SEHNR and CDR2 FQNEAQ (reference sequence). The CDR3 runs 16 residues.

To note about this clone: One end of the junction is discordant with germline, which a read error may explain. The V gene is TRBV5-1, the J gene TRBJ1-4; 8 bases are a match to TRBD1. Germline CDR1 is SGHRS and CDR2 is YFSETQ. This CDR3 is built from 18 residues. In DNA form, the CDR3 reads TGCGCCAGCAGCTTGAGAGGACAGGGAGCTGCAACTAATGAAGAACTGTTTTTT. Protein: CASSLRGQGAATNEELFF.

In DNA form, the CDR3 reads TGTGCCAGCAGCCAAGCTGAGGCTGTGCTGGGGAGGTATGAAAAACTGTTTTTT. This sequence encodes CASSQAEAVLGRYEKLFF. The chain is built from TRBV4-2 and TRBJ1-4; D is unclear. V was shortened by 1 base and J by 6 bases, with 21 bases between the two germline ends. CDR1 is LGHNA and CDR2 is YNFKEQ in the germline V gene. CDR3 length equals 18 residues.

The table lists this clone with a count of one. This CDR3 is also generated by other DNA sequences in the sample. The CDR3 coding sequence is TGTGCCTGGAGTCGGGACATGAACACTGAAGCTTTCTTT. It encodes CAWSRDMNTEAFF. The chain is built from TRBV30 and TRBJ1-1, with D tentatively TRBD1 (6 bases). The CDR3 totals 13 residues. V was trimmed by 2 bases and J by 0 bases, leaving 7 bases between them. CDR1 and CDR2 (germline): GTSNPN, SVGIG (reference sequence).

The V call is TRBV11-2, the J call TRBJ1-3, with D uncertain. The germline V gene has CDR1 SGHAT and CDR2 FQNNGV. There are 14 residues in the CDR3. Trimming removed 3 bases from V and 4 bases from J, with 10 bases in between. The CDR3 sequence: CASSFGELGNTIYF. The CDR3 region has the DNA TGTGCCAGCAGCTTCGGGGAATTGGGAAACACCATATATTTT.

The chain couples TRBV13 to TRBJ2-7, with TRBD1 matching 9 bases. There are 14 residues in the CDR3. The ends lost 7 bases at V and 3 bases at J; junction bases unmatched: 7. The germline CDR1 and CDR2 sequences are PRHDT and FYEKMQ (reference sequence). In nucleotides, the CDR3 is TGTGCCAGCAAACCGGGACAGGGATTCTACGAGCAGTACTTC. The encoded protein is CASKPGQGFYEQYF. The full variable domain, in which reference TRBV13 and TRBJ2-7 provide the parts outside the CDR3, is AAGVIQSPRHLIKEKRETATLKCYPIPRHDTVYWYQQGPGQDPQFLISFYEKMQSDKGSIPDRFSAQQFSDYHSELNMSSLELGDSALYFCASKPGQGFYEQYFGPGTRLTVT.

On this clone itself: The junction does not match germline at one end; this may be a read error. The chain has TRBV11-3 and TRBJ2-1; TRBD2 matches at 12 bases. This CDR3 comprises 17 residues. CDR1 and CDR2 (germline): SGHNT, YENEEA. The CDR3 coding sequence is TGTACCAGCAGCTCCGGGGCTAGCGGGGGGGACTACAATGAGCAGTTCTTC. It translates to CTSSSGASGGDYNEQFF.

CDR3 bases: TGTGCCAGCAGCTGGGCAGGGGAACACACTGAAGCTTTCTTT. Protein sequence: CASSWAGEHTEAFF. The V call is TRBV5-6, the J call TRBJ1-1, with D maybe TRBD1 (6 bases). The CDR3 contains 14 residues. From germline, CDR1 is SGHDT and CDR2 YYEEEE. Trimming took off 3 bases at V and 3 bases at J, with 12 bases between the two ends.

This sequence joins TRBV5-4 and TRBJ2-2, with D tentatively TRBD1 (6 bases). Per the germline V gene, CDR1 is SGHNT and CDR2 is YYREEE (reference sequence). This CDR3 contains 15 residues. V was shortened by 4 bases and J by 4 bases, with 14 bases between the two germline ends. As DNA, the CDR3 is TGTGCCAGCAGCACCCCGGGACACCCCACCGGGGAGCTGTTTTTT. Translated: CASSTPGHPTGELFF.